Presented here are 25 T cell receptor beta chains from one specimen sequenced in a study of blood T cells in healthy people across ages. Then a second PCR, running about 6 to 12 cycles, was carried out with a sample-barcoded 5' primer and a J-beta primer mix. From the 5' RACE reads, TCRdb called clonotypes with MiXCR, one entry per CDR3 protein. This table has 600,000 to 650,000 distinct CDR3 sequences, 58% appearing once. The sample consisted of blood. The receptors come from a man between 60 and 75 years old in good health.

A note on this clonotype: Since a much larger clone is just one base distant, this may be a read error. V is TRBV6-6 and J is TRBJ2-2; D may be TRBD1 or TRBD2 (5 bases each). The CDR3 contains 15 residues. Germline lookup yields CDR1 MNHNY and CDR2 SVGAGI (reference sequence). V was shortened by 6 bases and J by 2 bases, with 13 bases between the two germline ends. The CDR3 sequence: CASSRDGVNTGELFF. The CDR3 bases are TGTGCCAGCAGCCGGGACGGGGTCAACACCGGGGAGCTGTTTTTT.

CDR3 amino acids: CASSSGSYNEQFF. The DNA for the CDR3 is TGTGCCAGCAGCTCCGGCTCCTACAATGAGCAGTTCTTC. V and J are TRBV7-2 and TRBJ2-1; D is unresolved. The CDR3 sequence is 13 residues long. Germline CDR1 and CDR2: SGHTA and FQGNSA. Trimming took 4 bases from V and 0 from J, leaving 4 bases between them.

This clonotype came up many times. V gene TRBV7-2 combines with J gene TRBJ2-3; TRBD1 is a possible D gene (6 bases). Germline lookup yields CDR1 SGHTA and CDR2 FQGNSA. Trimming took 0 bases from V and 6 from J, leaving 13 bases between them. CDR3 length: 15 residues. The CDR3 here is CASSLAATGRDTQYF. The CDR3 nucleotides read TGTGCCAGCAGCTTAGCAGCGACAGGAAGGGATACGCAGTATTTT. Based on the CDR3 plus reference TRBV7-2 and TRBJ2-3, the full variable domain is GAGVSQSPSNKVTEKGKDVELRCDPISGHTALYWYRQSLGQGLEFLIYFQGNSAPDKSGLPSDRFSAERTGGSVSTLTIQRTQQEDSAVYLCASSLAATGRDTQYFGPGTRLTVL.

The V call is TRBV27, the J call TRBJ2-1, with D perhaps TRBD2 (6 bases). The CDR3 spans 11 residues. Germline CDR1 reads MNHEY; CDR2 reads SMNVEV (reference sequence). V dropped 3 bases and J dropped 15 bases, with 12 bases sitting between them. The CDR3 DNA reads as TGTGCCAGCAGTTTGGGTCAGCGGGCGTTCTTC. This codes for CASSLGQRAFF.

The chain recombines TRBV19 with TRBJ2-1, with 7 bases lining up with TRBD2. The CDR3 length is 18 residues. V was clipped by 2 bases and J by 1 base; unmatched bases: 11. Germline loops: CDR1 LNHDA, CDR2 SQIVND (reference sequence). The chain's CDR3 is CASSIFHASGTSYNEQFF. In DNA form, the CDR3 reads TGTGCCAGTAGTATATTCCACGCTAGCGGTACTTCCTACAATGAGCAGTTCTTC.

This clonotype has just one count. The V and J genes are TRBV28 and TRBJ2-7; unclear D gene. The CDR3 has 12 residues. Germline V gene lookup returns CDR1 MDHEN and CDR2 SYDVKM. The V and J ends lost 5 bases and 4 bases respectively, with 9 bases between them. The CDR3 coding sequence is TGTGCCAGCAGTCCTACCCTATACGAGCAGTACTTC. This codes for CASSPTLYEQYF. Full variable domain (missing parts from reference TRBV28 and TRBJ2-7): DVKVTQSSRYLVKRTGEKVFLECVQDMDHENMFWYRQDPGLGLRLIYFSYDVKMKEKGDIPEGYSVSREKKERFSLILESASTNQTSMYLCASSPTLYEQYFGPGTRLTVT.

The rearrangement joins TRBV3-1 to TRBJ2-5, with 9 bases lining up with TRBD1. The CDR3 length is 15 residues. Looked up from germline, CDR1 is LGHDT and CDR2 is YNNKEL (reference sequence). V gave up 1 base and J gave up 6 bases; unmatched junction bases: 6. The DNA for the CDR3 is TGTGCCAGCAGCCAAGCTAGGGACAGGGTGAAGACCCAGTACTTC. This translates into CASSQARDRVKTQYF.

The CDR3 protein is CASSIWDRALTNYGYTF. The CDR3, as DNA: TGTGCCAGTAGTATATGGGACAGGGCCTTAACAAACTATGGCTACACCTTC. The chain combines TRBV19 with TRBJ1-2, with TRBD1 matching over 9 bases. Germline V gene data show CDR1 as LNHDA and CDR2 as SQIVND (reference sequence). V lost 2 bases, J lost 2 bases, and 9 bases stayed unmatched. This CDR3 contains 17 residues.

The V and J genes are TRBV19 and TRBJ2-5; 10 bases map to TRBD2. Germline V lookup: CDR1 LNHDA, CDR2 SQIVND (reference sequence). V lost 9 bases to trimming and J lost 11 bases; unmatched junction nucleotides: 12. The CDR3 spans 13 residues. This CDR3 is CASQGLAIGEQYF. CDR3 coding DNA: TGTGCCAGCCAGGGACTAGCGATCGGAGAGCAGTACTTC.

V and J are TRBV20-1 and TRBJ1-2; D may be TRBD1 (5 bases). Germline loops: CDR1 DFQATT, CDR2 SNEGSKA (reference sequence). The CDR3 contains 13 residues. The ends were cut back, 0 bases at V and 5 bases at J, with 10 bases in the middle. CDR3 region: CSARDRQGYGYTF. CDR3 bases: TGCAGTGCTAGAGATAGGCAGGGATATGGCTACACCTTC.

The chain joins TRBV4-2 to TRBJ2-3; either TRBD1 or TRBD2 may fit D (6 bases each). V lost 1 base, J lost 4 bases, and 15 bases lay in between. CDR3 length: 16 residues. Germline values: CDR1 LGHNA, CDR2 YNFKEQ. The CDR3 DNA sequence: TGTGCCAGCAGCCAAGTGGACCCGGGGGCCGCAGATACGCAGTATTTT. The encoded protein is CASSQVDPGAADTQYF.

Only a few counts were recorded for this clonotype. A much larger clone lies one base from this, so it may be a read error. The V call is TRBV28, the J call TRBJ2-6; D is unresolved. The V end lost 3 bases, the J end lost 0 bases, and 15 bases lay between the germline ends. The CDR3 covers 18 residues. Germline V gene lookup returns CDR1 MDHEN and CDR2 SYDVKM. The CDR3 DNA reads TGTGCCAGCAGTTTGGGTACGGACGGAATCTCTGGGGCCAACGTCCTGACTTTC. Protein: CASSLGTDGISGANVLTF.

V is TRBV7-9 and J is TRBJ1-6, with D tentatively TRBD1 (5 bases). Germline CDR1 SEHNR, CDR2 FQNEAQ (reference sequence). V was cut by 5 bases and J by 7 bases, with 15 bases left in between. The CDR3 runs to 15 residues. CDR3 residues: CASSGTNSVNSPLHF. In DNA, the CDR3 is TGTGCCAGCAGCGGGACCAACTCTGTCAATTCACCCCTCCACTTT.

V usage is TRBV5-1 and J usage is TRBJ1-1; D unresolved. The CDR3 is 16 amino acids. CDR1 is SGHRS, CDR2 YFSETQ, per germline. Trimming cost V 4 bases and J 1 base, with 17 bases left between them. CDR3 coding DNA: TGCGCCAGCAGCCGGAGATTTGAGGAACGGAACACTGAAGCTTTCTTT. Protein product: CASSRRFEERNTEAFF.

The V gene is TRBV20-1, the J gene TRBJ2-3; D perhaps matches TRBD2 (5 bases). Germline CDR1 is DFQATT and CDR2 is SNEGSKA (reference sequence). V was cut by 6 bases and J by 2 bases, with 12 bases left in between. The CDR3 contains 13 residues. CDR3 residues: CSATGLYTDTQYF. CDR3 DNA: TGCAGTGCCACCGGACTTTACACAGATACGCAGTATTTT.

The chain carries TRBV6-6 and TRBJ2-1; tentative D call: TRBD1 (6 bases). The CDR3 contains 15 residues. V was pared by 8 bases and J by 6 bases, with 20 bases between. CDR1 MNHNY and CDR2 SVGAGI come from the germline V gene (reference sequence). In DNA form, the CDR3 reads TGTGCCAGCCGAAAGACAGGCGGAACTGGCAATGAGCAGTTCTTC. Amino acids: CASRKTGGTGNEQFF.

The CDR3 DNA sequence: TGCAGCGTTCTAGAGGGGAATTCGAACACCGGGGAGCTGTTTTTT. Its protein is CSVLEGNSNTGELFF. The rearrangement uses TRBV29-1 and TRBJ2-2; perhaps D is TRBD1 or TRBD2 (5 bases each). The V end lost 5 bases, the J end lost 0 bases, and 13 bases lay between the germline ends. Germline loops: CDR1 SQVTM, CDR2 ANQGSEA. The CDR3 is 15 amino acids.

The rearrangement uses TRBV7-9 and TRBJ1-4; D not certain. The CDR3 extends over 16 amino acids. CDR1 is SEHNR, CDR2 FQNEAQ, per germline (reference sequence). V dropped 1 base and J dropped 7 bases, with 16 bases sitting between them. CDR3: CASSLGWVKRGEKLFF. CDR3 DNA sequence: TGTGCCAGCAGCTTAGGGTGGGTAAAGCGAGGTGAAAAACTGTTTTTT.

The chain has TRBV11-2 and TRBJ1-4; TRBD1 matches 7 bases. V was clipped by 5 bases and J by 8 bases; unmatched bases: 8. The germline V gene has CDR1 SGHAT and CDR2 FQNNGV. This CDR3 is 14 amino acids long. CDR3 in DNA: TGTGCCAGCAGCCCTACGACAGGGAACGAAAAACTGTTTTTT. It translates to CASSPTTGNEKLFF.

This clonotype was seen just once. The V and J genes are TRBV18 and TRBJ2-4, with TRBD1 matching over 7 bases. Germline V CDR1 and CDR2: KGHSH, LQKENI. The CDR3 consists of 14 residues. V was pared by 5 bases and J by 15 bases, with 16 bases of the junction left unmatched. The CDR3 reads CASSSRDSSYERYF. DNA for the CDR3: TGTGCCAGCTCATCCCGGGACAGCTCCTACGAGCGGTACTTC.

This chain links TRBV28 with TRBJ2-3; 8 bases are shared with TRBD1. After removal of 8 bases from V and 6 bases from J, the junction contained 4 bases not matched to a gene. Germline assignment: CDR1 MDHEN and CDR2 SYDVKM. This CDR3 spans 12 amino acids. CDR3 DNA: TGTGCCAGCGGGCAGGGGGCCGATACGCAGTATTTT. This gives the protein CASGQGADTQYF.

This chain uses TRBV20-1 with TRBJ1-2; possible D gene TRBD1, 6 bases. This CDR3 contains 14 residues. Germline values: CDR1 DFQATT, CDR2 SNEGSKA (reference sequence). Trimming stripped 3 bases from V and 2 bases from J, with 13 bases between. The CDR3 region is CSASSGAGNYGYTF. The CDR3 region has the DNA TGCAGTGCTAGCTCGGGGGCCGGAAACTATGGCTACACCTTC.

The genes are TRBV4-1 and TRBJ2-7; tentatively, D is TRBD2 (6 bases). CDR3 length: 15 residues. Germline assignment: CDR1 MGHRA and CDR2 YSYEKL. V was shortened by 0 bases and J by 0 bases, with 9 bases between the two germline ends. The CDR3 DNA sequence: TGCGCCAGCAGCCAAGAGCGGAGGGTCTCCTACGAGCAGTACTTC. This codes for CASSQERRVSYEQYF.

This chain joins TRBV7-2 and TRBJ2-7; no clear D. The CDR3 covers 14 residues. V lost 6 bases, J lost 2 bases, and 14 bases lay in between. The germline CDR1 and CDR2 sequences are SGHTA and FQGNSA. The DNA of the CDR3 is TGTGCCAGCAGTCCCTCGCACGGCCCCTACGAGCAGTACTTC. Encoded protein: CASSPSHGPYEQYF.

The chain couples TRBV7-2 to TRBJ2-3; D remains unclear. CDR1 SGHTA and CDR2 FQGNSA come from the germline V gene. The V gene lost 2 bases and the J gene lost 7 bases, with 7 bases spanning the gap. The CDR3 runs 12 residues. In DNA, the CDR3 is TGTGCCAGCAGCTTAAACGAATATACGCAGTATTTT. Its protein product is CASSLNEYTQYF.